Listed below are T cell receptor beta chains from one sample, sequenced in a study of T cells in Graves' hyperthyroidism and ophthalmopathy. TCRdb re-derived calls from the multiplex PCR reads in MiXCR, one entry per CDR3 protein. The table has about 840,000 distinct CDR3 sequences, around 38% seen once. Sequenced input: blood. Source of these receptors: a man aged 18 to 29 with Graves' hyperthyroidism. Both conserved end residues are part of each CDR3. Fields, in order: J gene, D gene, clone size, V gene, CDR3 protein, CDR3 DNA. The D gene is left open where the match is weak. Clone size is shown for a subset of rows, as once, few, many or a class of expanded clone.

TRBJ2-7	.	.	TRBV12-3/TRBV12-4	CASSPRAATSYEQYF	TGTGCCAGCAGTCCCCGGGCAGCAACCTCCTACGAGCAGTACTTC
TRBJ1-5	.	.	TRBV18	CASSPRSRQPQHF	TGTGCCAGCTCACCCCGAAGCAGGCAGCCCCAGCATTTT
TRBJ2-7	.	many	TRBV29-1	CSVRGAARDEQYF	TGCAGCGTTCGAGGGGCCGCTAGGGACGAGCAGTACTTC
TRBJ1-3	TRBD1	few	TRBV4-1	CASSLNTGAGGNTIYF	TGCGCCAGCAGCCTCAACACAGGGGCGGGTGGAAACACCATATATTTT
TRBJ1-2	.	many	TRBV29-1	CSVEAGGGYTF	TGCAGCGTTGAGGCGGGGGGTGGCTACACCTTC
TRBJ2-7	.	once	TRBV2	CASSYRQGGYEQYF	TGTGCCAGCAGTTACAGGCAAGGGGGCTACGAGCAGTACTTC
TRBJ1-1	TRBD1	.	TRBV7-2	CASSLMTGGNTEAFF	TGTGCCAGCAGCTTAATGACAGGGGGGAACACTGAAGCTTTCTTT
TRBJ2-7	TRBD1	many	TRBV10-3	CAIKRTGSYEQYF	TGTGCCATCAAACGGACAGGGTCCTACGAGCAGTACTTC
TRBJ2-7	.	few	TRBV7-2	CASSPQQSGSYEQYF	TGTGCCAGCAGCCCCCAGCAGTCTGGCTCCTACGAGCAGTACTTC
TRBJ1-6	.	many	TRBV6-1	CASSVMGDSPLHF	TGTGCCAGCAGTGTCATGGGAGATTCACCCCTCCACTTT
TRBJ2-2	TRBD1	.	TRBV7-2	CASSLDLGTGNTRELFF	TGTGCCAGCAGCTTGGACCTAGGGACAGGCAACACCAGGGAGCTGTTTTTT
TRBJ1-1	.	few	TRBV3-1	CASSPRSQGTEAFF	TGTGCCAGCAGCCCCCGGTCCCAGGGTACTGAGGCTTTCTTT
TRBJ1-5	.	many	TRBV20-1	CSARGGNNQPQHF	TGCAGTGCTAGAGGAGGGAACAATCAGCCCCAGCATTTT
TRBJ1-1	TRBD1	once	TRBV19	CASQVGTDYTEAFF	TGTGCCAGTCAAGTTGGGACAGATTACACTGAAGCTTTCTTT
TRBJ2-7	TRBD2	few	TRBV7-9	CASSLTSSGGDYEQYF	TGTGCCAGCAGCCTTACCTCCAGCGGGGGGGACTACGAGCAGTACTTC
TRBJ1-2	.	many	TRBV7-9	CASSFSTSVGYTF	TGTGCCAGCAGCTTTTCGACCTCAGTTGGCTACACCTTC
TRBJ2-7	.	.	TRBV9	CASSEGGGSHEQYF	TGTGCCAGCAGCGAGGGGGGAGGGTCTCACGAGCAGTACTTC